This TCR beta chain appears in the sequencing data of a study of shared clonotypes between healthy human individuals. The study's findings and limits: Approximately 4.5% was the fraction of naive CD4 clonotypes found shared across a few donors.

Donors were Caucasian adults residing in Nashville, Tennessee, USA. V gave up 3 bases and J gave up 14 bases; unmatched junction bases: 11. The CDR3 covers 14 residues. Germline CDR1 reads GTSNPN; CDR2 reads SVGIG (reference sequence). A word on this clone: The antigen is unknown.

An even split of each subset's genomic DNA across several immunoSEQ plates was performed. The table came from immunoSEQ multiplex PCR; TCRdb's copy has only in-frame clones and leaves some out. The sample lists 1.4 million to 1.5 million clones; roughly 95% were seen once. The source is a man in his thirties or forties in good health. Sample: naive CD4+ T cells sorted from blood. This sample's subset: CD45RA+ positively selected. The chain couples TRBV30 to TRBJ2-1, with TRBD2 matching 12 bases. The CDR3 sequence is CAWSDGLAGSNKFF. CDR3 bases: TGTGCCTGGAGCGATGGACTAGCGGGGTCCAATAAGTTCTTC.